Listed below are T cell receptor beta chains from one sample, sequenced in a study of T cell responses to AZD1222 COVID-19 vaccine. This table comes from immunoSEQ multiplex PCR, and its TCRdb copy is limited to in-frame clones, with some not included. In the table there are some 120,000 clones, about 86% of which are singletons. The sample consisted of peripheral blood, taken on day 0 of AZD1222 vaccination. The receptors derive from an adult in good health. Both conserved end residues are part of each CDR3. A D gene is named only where the DNA matches it firmly. Size tells how often a clone was seen (once, few, many) or the class of an expanded clone, and some rows leave it out.

clone_size	v_call	d_call	j_call	cdr3_length	cdr3_nt	cdr3_aa
once	TRBV7-3	.	TRBJ1-5	14	TGTGCCAGCAGCTTAACCGGGGTAGGTCAGCCCCAGCATTTT	CASSLTGVGQPQHF
.	TRBV9	TRBD1	TRBJ2-7	14	TGTGCCAGCAGCGGCAGGGGGCCCGAAGGCGAGCAGTACTTC	CASSGRGPEGEQYF
.	TRBV6-1	.	TRBJ1-5	15	TGTGCCAGCAGTGAACAGGACTATAGCAATCAGCCCCAGCATTTT	CASSEQDYSNQPQHF
.	TRBV5-1	.	TRBJ1-6	13	TGCGCCAGCAGCCCTTGGAGGAATTCACCCCTCCACTTT	CASSPWRNSPLHF
.	TRBV30	.	TRBJ2-5	16	TGTGCCTATCGGAATGGGGCCACTCCGGGGCAAGAGACCCAGTACTTC	CAYRNGATPGQETQYF
.	TRBV5-6	.	TRBJ1-5	13	TGTGCCAGCAGCTTAGGGTCTGGACGGCCCCAGCATTTT	CASSLGSGRPQHF
.	TRBV4-3	.	TRBJ1-2	16	TGCGCCAGCAGCCAAGAACCGGCAGGGGTGGACTATGGCTACACCTTC	CASSQEPAGVDYGYTF
.	TRBV5-1	.	TRBJ1-3	16	TGCGCCAGCAGCTTGGTTGGAGGGGCCGCTGGAAACACCATATATTTT	CASSLVGGAAGNTIYF
.	TRBV11-1	TRBD1	TRBJ1-5	16	TGTGCCAGCAGCTTAGGGGGGACAGCAGAAAATCAGCCCCAGCATTTT	CASSLGGTAENQPQHF
.	TRBV29-1	TRBD1	TRBJ1-2	13	TGCAGCGTCTCACCGACAGGGGGTAAGGGCTACACCTTC	CSVSPTGGKGYTF
.	TRBV10-3	TRBD1	TRBJ1-5	15	TGTGCCATCAGCGACCGACAGGGGGCCGATCAGCCCCAGCATTTT	CAISDRQGADQPQHF
.	TRBV4-3	TRBD1	TRBJ2-2	15	TGCGCCAGCAGCCAAGGGACAGGAAAGGCCGGGGAGCTGTTTTTT	CASSQGTGKAGELFF
.	TRBV15	.	TRBJ1-4	13	TGTGCCACCAGCAGAGATTTGACCTTTTCGCTGTTTTTT	CATSRDLTFSLFF
.	TRBV29-1	.	TRBJ2-3	14	TGCAGCGTTGAAGATCCCACTTCCCCTTATACGCAGTATTTT	CSVEDPTSPYTQYF
.	TRBV5-4	.	TRBJ2-7	14	TGTGCCAGCAGCTCCCAAGGGCGCATCGGGCAGCAGTACTTC	CASSSQGRIGQQYF
.	TRBV5-8	.	TRBJ2-2	17	TGTGCCAGCAGCCATACGGGTACGGGAGAGTTCGGCGGGGAGCTGTTTTTT	CASSHTGTGEFGGELFF
.	TRBV24-1	.	TRBJ1-1	13	TGTGCCACCAGGGGACCGTTGAACACTGAAGCTTTCTTT	CATRGPLNTEAFF
.	TRBV2	.	TRBJ1-2	13	TGTGCCAGCAGCGAGGGGATGAACTATGGCTACACCTTC	CASSEGMNYGYTF
.	TRBV6-5	TRBD1	TRBJ1-1	14	TGTGCCAGCAGTTCGGGACAGACGAACACTGAAGCTTTCTTT	CASSSGQTNTEAFF
.	TRBV11-2	.	TRBJ2-2	14	TGTGCCAGCACCCCAGGAAGAATCACCGGGGAGCTGTTTTTT	CASTPGRITGELFF
.	TRBV4-3	TRBD1	TRBJ1-2	17	TGCGCCAGCAGCCATCCTGGACAGGGGGCGCGTGGATATGGCTACACCTTC	CASSHPGQGARGYGYTF
medium-sized	TRBV2	.	TRBJ1-1	14	TGTGCCAGCACGACAGGCTTGATTAACACTGAAGCTTTCTTT	CASTTGLINTEAFF
.	TRBV28	TRBD1	TRBJ1-3	17	TGTGCCAGCAGTTTACCGGGACAGGGTTTAGGAGGAAACACCATATATTTT	CASSLPGQGLGGNTIYF
.	TRBV5-6	TRBD2	TRBJ2-3	16	TGTGCCAGCAGCTTGGTGGGACGGGGGGGCACAGATACGCAGTATTTT	CASSLVGRGGTDTQYF
.	TRBV18	.	TRBJ2-7	13	TGTGCCAGCTCACCAAAGGGAGCCTACGAGCAGTACTTC	CASSPKGAYEQYF
.	TRBV4-1	.	TRBJ2-7	14	TGCGCCAGCAGCCAAGGGCAGGGGTCGGACGAGCAGTACTTC	CASSQGQGSDEQYF
.	TRBV7-9	.	TRBJ1-4	15	TGTGCCAGCAGCTCCTCCGGGACCGGCAATGAAAAACTGTTTTTT	CASSSSGTGNEKLFF
.	TRBV19	.	TRBJ1-1	13	TGTGCCAGTAGAGACGGGGGGAGGGTTGAAGCTTTCTTT	CASRDGGRVEAFF
.	TRBV4-2	TRBD1	TRBJ1-2	16	TGTGCCAGCAGCCAAGAAGTTGGCAGGGGGCAAAATGGCTACACCTTC	CASSQEVGRGQNGYTF
.	TRBV21-1	.	TRBJ1-1	14	TGTGCCAGCAGCAAAGCCCGGTTGGGCACTGAAGCTTTCTTT	CASSKARLGTEAFF
.	TRBV6-5	.	TRBJ1-1	15	TGTGCCAGCAGTAAGGGACCGCAACCGAACACTGAAGCTTTCTTT	CASSKGPQPNTEAFF
.	TRBV24-1	.	TRBJ1-1	12	TGTGCCACCAGTTCGGAATACACTGAAGCTTTCTTT	CATSSEYTEAFF
.	TRBV15	.	TRBJ2-7	12	TGTGCCACCAGCACGAACAGGCCCGGGCAGTACTTC	CATSTNRPGQYF
.	TRBV19	TRBD1	TRBJ2-7	14	TGTGCCAGTACCACAAATCAGGGGGCGGGAGAGCAGTACTTC	CASTTNQGAGEQYF
.	TRBV19	.	TRBJ1-1	14	TGTGCCAGTAGTTTTCCAGCTTTAAACACTGAAGCTTTCTTT	CASSFPALNTEAFF
.	TRBV28	.	TRBJ1-1	15	TGTGCCAGCAGTGGGAAGCGCCTAGGGAACACTGAAGCTTTCTTT	CASSGKRLGNTEAFF
.	TRBV11-2	.	TRBJ2-7	14	TGTGCCAGCAGCTTGGAAAGGGGTCCGTACGAGCAGTACTTC	CASSLERGPYEQYF
.	TRBV5-4	TRBD1	TRBJ1-2	14	TGTGCCAGCAGCGGACAGGGGGCCAACTATGGCTACACCTTC	CASSGQGANYGYTF
.	TRBV28	.	TRBJ1-1	14	TGTGCCAGCTTGAACGCAGGGCCGAACACTGAAGCTTTCTTT	CASLNAGPNTEAFF
few	TRBV14	.	TRBJ2-7	13	TGTGCCAGCAGCCAAGAACTCTCGGAGGAGCAGTACTTC	CASSQELSEEQYF
.	TRBV27	.	TRBJ2-7	15	TGTGCCAGCAGTTGGGGAGCGGGTCCCCCCTACGAGCAGTACTTC	CASSWGAGPPYEQYF